This section outlines one TCR beta chain sequence together with its context. This specimen comes from a study of T cell repertoires in cytomegalovirus infection. J gave up 0 bases and V 5 bases, and 7 bases lay outside the gene matches. Germline CDR1 and CDR2: SGHVS and FQNEAQ. The CDR3 consists of 16 residues. TCRdb analysed the reads with MiXCR anew, one entry per CDR3 protein. The repertoire holds hundreds of thousands of distinct CDR3 sequences, with roughly a quarter as singletons. Material: CD8+ T cells from PBMCs. This chain uses TRBV7-8 with TRBJ2-1, with 7 positions matching TRBD2. The source of this sequence is a human donor in good health (CMV status not recorded). Some clones in this sample may be carry-over from other donors' samples. The CDR3 bases are TGTGCCAGCAGCCCGTGGACTAGTAACTCCTACAATGAGCAGTTCTTC. It is translated as CASSPWTSNSYNEQFF.